The 11 T cell receptor beta chains below come from one sample, sequenced in a study of OX40 agonist ivuxolimab in advanced cancers. The protocol was immunoSEQ multiplex PCR, while the TCRdb copy is restricted to in-frame clones and leaves out a portion. The repertoire includes 95,000 to 150,000 clones, roughly 93% of them detected once, and about 0.14% sits in the top ten. Material: CD4+ or CD8+ T cells sorted from blood, obtained in a trial of the OX40 agonist ivuxolimab. The receptors derive from an adult with an advanced solid tumor such as melanoma, head and neck, liver or kidney cancer.

The chain uses TRBV7-2 and TRBJ1-2; 12 nucleotides match TRBD1. V was clipped by 3 bases and J by 7 bases; unmatched bases: 0. The germline CDR1 and CDR2 sequences are SGHTA and FQGNSA. The CDR3 sequence is 13 residues long. The CDR3 DNA is TGTGCCAGCAGCTTGGGACAGGGGGCTGGCTACACCTTC. Protein product: CASSLGQGAGYTF.

This clone was seen once. The chain recombines TRBV4-2 with TRBJ1-3; 7 nucleotides agree with TRBD1. Trimming at V came to 1 base and at J to 4 bases, leaving 7 bases not matched to a gene. Looked up from germline, CDR1 is LGHNA and CDR2 is YNFKEQ. This CDR3 comprises 16 residues. CDR3 nucleotides: TGTGCCAGCAGCCAAGCCGAGGGGGCAGGAGGAAACACCATATATTTT. It yields the protein CASSQAEGAGGNTIYF.

V usage is TRBV7-2 and J usage is TRBJ1-3; D is undetermined. This CDR3 is 15 amino acids long. CDR1 is SGHTA, CDR2 FQGNSA, per germline. V lost 5 bases and J lost 4, with 15 bases in between. CDR3 in DNA: TGTGCCAGCAGCACCCCGGGCCTTGGAGGAAACACCATATATTTT. Protein: CASSTPGLGGNTIYF.

V usage is TRBV7-2 and J usage is TRBJ2-3, with 7 nucleotides matching TRBD2. This CDR3 has 15 amino acids. V was pared by 0 bases and J by 2 bases, with 2 bases of the junction left unmatched. Germline CDR1 is SGHTA and CDR2 is FQGNSA. CDR3 bases: TGTGCCAGCAGCTTAGCGGGGGGGTCCACAGATACGCAGTATTTT. Protein: CASSLAGGSTDTQYF.

The chain couples TRBV30 to TRBJ1-3; D ambiguous. The CDR3 extends over 14 amino acids. The germline V and J ends were trimmed by 0 bases and 0 bases, with 6 bases remaining between them. In germline, CDR1 is GTSNPN, CDR2 SVGIG (reference sequence). In DNA, the CDR3 is TGTGCCTGGAGTGTAGGTGGCTCTGGAAACACCATATATTTT. Its protein product is CAWSVGGSGNTIYF.

CDR3: CAITLGQGANYGYTF. As DNA, the CDR3 is TGTGCCATCACCCTGGGACAGGGAGCCAACTATGGCTACACCTTC. This chain connects TRBV28 to TRBJ1-2; TRBD1 agrees at 9 bases. The CDR3 has 15 amino acids. Germline assignment: CDR1 MDHEN and CDR2 SYDVKM. V dropped 10 bases and J dropped 2; count of bases not matched to a gene: 11.

The chain recombines TRBV7-2 with TRBJ2-7, with D tentatively TRBD2 (5 bases). Between the trimmed V and J ends, which lost 8 bases and 0 bases, there was a span of 14 bases. The germline V gene has CDR1 SGHTA and CDR2 FQGNSA. CDR3 length: 14 amino acids. The CDR3 sequence: CASSGYTSSYEQYF. CDR3 DNA sequence: TGTGCCAGCTCGGGGTATACGAGCTCCTACGAGCAGTACTTC.

The rearrangement uses TRBV6-5 and TRBJ2-1, with 10 bases fitting TRBD1. Germline trimming cut 6 bases from V and 5 bases from J; bases unmatched to any gene: 4. CDR1 is MNHEY and CDR2 is SVGAGI in the germline V gene. This CDR3 has 14 residues. This chain's CDR3 is CASSRDRGNNEQFF. CDR3 nucleotide sequence: TGTGCCAGCAGCCGGGACAGGGGCAACAATGAGCAGTTCTTC.

The rearrangement uses TRBV7-6 and TRBJ2-7; D may be TRBD1 or TRBD2 (5 bases each). Between the trimmed V and J ends, which lost 4 bases and 6 bases, there was a span of 16 bases. Looked up from germline, CDR1 is SGHVS and CDR2 is FNYEAQ. This CDR3 is 14 amino acids long. CDR3 nucleotides: TGTGCCAGCAGCTCACGGGACGGTTCTGGCGAGCAGTACTTC. It is translated as CASSSRDGSGEQYF.

The V call is TRBV7-9, the J call TRBJ2-5; 12 bases match TRBD2. The CDR3 covers 16 residues. Germline V gene data show CDR1 as SEHNR and CDR2 as FQNEAQ (reference sequence). The junction had 8 bases not matched to a gene; V was cut back by 5 bases and J by 4 bases. The CDR3 protein is CASSLRTSGVRETQYF. In DNA, the CDR3 is TGTGCCAGCAGCCTAAGGACTAGCGGGGTTAGAGAGACCCAGTACTTC.

Here the CDR3 reads CASSSSGGVAYNEQFF. The CDR3 DNA reads TGTGCCAGCAGTTCCTCCGGGGGGGTGGCCTACAATGAGCAGTTCTTC. V and J are TRBV28 and TRBJ2-1; 8 bases fit TRBD2. Germline V gene lookup returns CDR1 MDHEN and CDR2 SYDVKM. V shed 4 bases, J shed 2 bases, and the junction held 7 bases outside the gene matches. This CDR3 has 16 residues.